This is a list of T cell receptor beta chains from one sample in a study of T cells in Graves' hyperthyroidism and ophthalmopathy. In TCRdb, the multiplex PCR reads were re-called with MiXCR into one record per CDR3 protein. Here the sample spans 750,000 to 900,000 distinct CDR3 sequences, over 35% being singletons. Sequenced: blood. The receptors originated from a man aged 18 to 29 with Graves' hyperthyroidism. Both conserved end residues are part of each CDR3. Fields, in order: V gene, clone size, J gene, D gene, CDR3 DNA, CDR3 protein. A D gene is named only where the DNA matches it firmly. Clone size is stated in some rows and not others, as once, few, many or a class when expanded.

v_gene: TRBV29-1
abundance: many
j_gene: TRBJ2-7
d_gene: .
CDR3nt: TGCAGCGTTGAAGAACCGGGCAGGGCGTCCGAGCAGTACTTC
CDR3aa: CSVEEPGRASEQYF

v_gene: TRBV29-1
abundance: .
j_gene: TRBJ2-7
d_gene: TRBD1
CDR3nt: TGCAGCGTCTCCGGGACAGCCTTCTCCTACGAGCAGTACTTC
CDR3aa: CSVSGTAFSYEQYF

v_gene: TRBV7-2
abundance: few
j_gene: TRBJ1-1
d_gene: TRBD1
CDR3nt: TGTGCCAGCGTCACAGGGGTTCCGAACACTGAAGCTTTCTTT
CDR3aa: CASVTGVPNTEAFF

v_gene: TRBV7-9
abundance: few
j_gene: TRBJ2-7
d_gene: TRBD1
CDR3nt: TGTGCCAGCAGCTTAACGGGACAGGGGGCGAAGGAGCAGTACTTC
CDR3aa: CASSLTGQGAKEQYF

v_gene: TRBV5-1
abundance: many
j_gene: TRBJ1-1
d_gene: .
CDR3nt: TGCGCCAGCAGCCCACGGGCCCGTTCTGCTGAAGCTTTCTTT
CDR3aa: CASSPRARSAEAFF

v_gene: TRBV6-5
abundance: .
j_gene: TRBJ1-1
d_gene: .
CDR3nt: TGTGCCAGCAGTTGGCACGGTGAAGCTTTCTTT
CDR3aa: CASSWHGEAFF

v_gene: TRBV15
abundance: .
j_gene: TRBJ2-2
d_gene: .
CDR3nt: TGTGCCACCAGCAGTGTAAGCTACACCGGGGAGCTGTTTTTT
CDR3aa: CATSSVSYTGELFF

v_gene: TRBV11-2
abundance: .
j_gene: TRBJ2-3
d_gene: .
CDR3nt: TGTGCCAGCAGCCAAAGCACAGATACGCAGTATTTT
CDR3aa: CASSQSTDTQYF

v_gene: TRBV10-3
abundance: .
j_gene: TRBJ2-2
d_gene: .
CDR3nt: TGTGCCATCAGTCTGGACACCGGGGAGCTGTTTTTT
CDR3aa: CAISLDTGELFF

v_gene: TRBV7-9
abundance: few
j_gene: TRBJ1-1
d_gene: .
CDR3nt: TGTGCCAGCAGACATACCGGGACACAATCAAACTGGAACACTGAAGCTTTCTTT
CDR3aa: CASRHTGTQSNWNTEAFF

v_gene: TRBV20-1
abundance: .
j_gene: TRBJ1-4
d_gene: .
CDR3nt: TGCAGTGCCGGGGGGCTGGCTAATGAAAAACTGTTTTTT
CDR3aa: CSAGGLANEKLFF

v_gene: TRBV19
abundance: .
j_gene: TRBJ2-7
d_gene: TRBD1
CDR3nt: TGTGCCAGTAGTAACAGGGGTGGCAACGAGCAGTACTTC
CDR3aa: CASSNRGGNEQYF

v_gene: TRBV20-1
abundance: many
j_gene: TRBJ1-1
d_gene: TRBD1
CDR3nt: TGCAGGGGGCGAGCAGGGGGATTGGGGACTGAAGCTTTCTTT
CDR3aa: CRGRAGGLGTEAFF

v_gene: TRBV25-1
abundance: .
j_gene: TRBJ2-3
d_gene: .
CDR3nt: TGTGCCAGCCTCGCGAGGGGCACAGATACGCAGTATTTT
CDR3aa: CASLARGTDTQYF

v_gene: TRBV29-1
abundance: many
j_gene: TRBJ2-7
d_gene: .
CDR3nt: TGCAGCGTTGGGGACCGCATTGACGAGCAGTACTTC
CDR3aa: CSVGDRIDEQYF

v_gene: TRBV7-9
abundance: .
j_gene: TRBJ1-2
d_gene: TRBD1
CDR3nt: TGTGCCAGCAGCCGGGCCGACAGGGGGGGAGATGGCTACACCTTC
CDR3aa: CASSRADRGGDGYTF

v_gene: TRBV29-1
abundance: .
j_gene: TRBJ2-5
d_gene: .
CDR3nt: TGCAGCGGCGGGACGGCGGAAGAGACCCAGTACTTC
CDR3aa: CSGGTAEETQYF

v_gene: TRBV6-5
abundance: few
j_gene: TRBJ2-7
d_gene: TRBD1
CDR3nt: TGTGCCAGCCGGCAGGGGGCCCGCTACGAGCAGTACTTC
CDR3aa: CASRQGARYEQYF

v_gene: TRBV7-9
abundance: .
j_gene: TRBJ2-7
d_gene: .
CDR3nt: TGTGCCAGCAGGGCCGCCGGGGGCAGGGGCGAGCAGTACTTC
CDR3aa: CASRAAGGRGEQYF

v_gene: TRBV4-1
abundance: few
j_gene: TRBJ2-7
d_gene: .
CDR3nt: TGCGCCAGCAGCCACCCCTCGGGAGTCTACGAGCAGTACTTC
CDR3aa: CASSHPSGVYEQYF

v_gene: TRBV20-1
abundance: .
j_gene: TRBJ1-5
d_gene: TRBD1
CDR3nt: TGCAGTGCTGAACCCCCACTAGGGACAGCTCAGCCCCAGCATTTT
CDR3aa: CSAEPPLGTAQPQHF

v_gene: TRBV6-5
abundance: few
j_gene: TRBJ2-5
d_gene: TRBD2
CDR3nt: TGTGCCAGCAGTTACTCGTCTAGCGGGGGGGCCGGTGAGACCCAGTACTTC
CDR3aa: CASSYSSSGGAGETQYF

v_gene: TRBV7-8
abundance: few
j_gene: TRBJ2-7
d_gene: TRBD2
CDR3nt: TGTGCCAGCAGCTTAGGGTACGGGACTAGAGACGACCCCGAGCAGTACTTC
CDR3aa: CASSLGYGTRDDPEQYF

v_gene: TRBV5-1
abundance: few
j_gene: TRBJ1-6
d_gene: .
CDR3nt: TGCGCCAGCAGCTCTAACGGGGGTCGGGATTCACCCCTCCACTTT
CDR3aa: CASSSNGGRDSPLHF

v_gene: TRBV7-9
abundance: .
j_gene: TRBJ1-5
d_gene: TRBD1
CDR3nt: TGTGCCAGCATCAAGGACAGGGGCAATCAGCCCCAGCATTTT
CDR3aa: CASIKDRGNQPQHF

v_gene: TRBV7-2
abundance: .
j_gene: TRBJ1-1
d_gene: .
CDR3nt: TGTGCCAGCAGCCAAGAGGGGGGCCAGGGGTCAGCTTTCTTT
CDR3aa: CASSQEGGQGSAFF

v_gene: TRBV6-1
abundance: few
j_gene: TRBJ1-6
d_gene: TRBD1
CDR3nt: TGTGCCAGCAGGGGAGGGACAGGGGGTAATTCACCCCTCCACTTT
CDR3aa: CASRGGTGGNSPLHF

v_gene: TRBV14
abundance: .
j_gene: TRBJ2-2
d_gene: .
CDR3nt: TGTGCCAGCAGCCAAGATCTGACACCCGGGGAGCTGTTTTTT
CDR3aa: CASSQDLTPGELFF

v_gene: TRBV9
abundance: .
j_gene: TRBJ2-7
d_gene: .
CDR3nt: TGTGCCTGCAGTCTAACCCCGGGGCCCTACGAGCAGTACTTC
CDR3aa: CACSLTPGPYEQYF

v_gene: TRBV20-1
abundance: .
j_gene: TRBJ1-2
d_gene: .
CDR3nt: TGCAGTGCTACAGGTGGCTACACCTTC
CDR3aa: CSATGGYTF

v_gene: TRBV2
abundance: .
j_gene: TRBJ1-3
d_gene: TRBD1
CDR3nt: TGTGCCAGCAGTGAAGGGACAGGGGCCTCTGGAAACACCATATATTTT
CDR3aa: CASSEGTGASGNTIYF

v_gene: TRBV2
abundance: .
j_gene: TRBJ2-5
d_gene: .
CDR3nt: TGTGCCAGCAGCGCCGCCGGGACACCGGAAGAGACCCAGTACTTC
CDR3aa: CASSAAGTPEETQYF

v_gene: TRBV5-4
abundance: .
j_gene: TRBJ1-1
d_gene: .
CDR3nt: TGTGCCAGCAGCTTTACGGGGTTGATGAAGAACACTGAAGCTTTCTTT
CDR3aa: CASSFTGLMKNTEAFF

v_gene: TRBV20-1
abundance: many
j_gene: TRBJ1-6
d_gene: .
CDR3nt: TGCAGTGCTAGTTGGGGGAATTCACCCCTCCACTTT
CDR3aa: CSASWGNSPLHF

v_gene: TRBV11-3
abundance: .
j_gene: TRBJ2-7
d_gene: .
CDR3nt: TGTGCCAGCAGCTTCGGAATTCGTGCGGACGACTACGAGCAGTACTTC
CDR3aa: CASSFGIRADDYEQYF

v_gene: TRBV19
abundance: few
j_gene: TRBJ1-5
d_gene: TRBD1
CDR3nt: TGTGCCAGTAGTAGGGACAGTGCGCCCCAGCATTTT
CDR3aa: CASSRDSAPQHF

v_gene: TRBV20-1
abundance: many
j_gene: TRBJ1-4
d_gene: .
CDR3nt: TGCAGTGCTTCGGGAAGGGAAAAACTGTTTTTT
CDR3aa: CSASGREKLFF

v_gene: TRBV7-9
abundance: .
j_gene: TRBJ1-1
d_gene: .
CDR3nt: TGTGCCAGCAGCAACGACCGGGACACTGAAGCTTTCTTT
CDR3aa: CASSNDRDTEAFF

v_gene: TRBV19
abundance: .
j_gene: TRBJ2-5
d_gene: .
CDR3nt: TGTGCCAGTAGTACTATAAATCGGGACGCAGAAGAGACCCAGTACTTC
CDR3aa: CASSTINRDAEETQYF

v_gene: TRBV2
abundance: .
j_gene: TRBJ2-7
d_gene: TRBD2
CDR3nt: TGTGCCAGCAGTGCTCTAGCGGGGGACTACGAGCAGTACTTC
CDR3aa: CASSALAGDYEQYF

v_gene: TRBV9
abundance: many
j_gene: TRBJ2-5
d_gene: .
CDR3nt: TGTGCCAGCAGCGTAGGGGGCCGGGGTCAAGAGACCCAGTACTTC
CDR3aa: CASSVGGRGQETQYF

v_gene: TRBV12-3/TRBV12-4
abundance: .
j_gene: TRBJ1-5
d_gene: .
CDR3nt: TGTGCCAGCAGTTCCGGACGGAGCTGGCCCCAGCATTTT
CDR3aa: CASSSGRSWPQHF

v_gene: TRBV7-9
abundance: many
j_gene: TRBJ1-1
d_gene: .
CDR3nt: TGTGCCAGCAGTTACGAGTCTGGGAACACTGAAGCTTTCTTT
CDR3aa: CASSYESGNTEAFF